These 31 T cell receptor beta chains were all obtained from the same sample, sequenced in a study of shared clonotypes between healthy human individuals. Method: immunoSEQ multiplex PCR; TCRdb's copy keeps in-frame clones and lacks some. The table has about 2.4 million clones, 90% to 95% seen once; the top ten hold 0.36%. The sequenced sample consisted of naive CD4+ T cells from PBMCs. This sample's subset: CD45RA+ positively selected. The receptors come from a man aged 18 to 29 in good health. Some clones in this sample may be carry-over from other donors' samples.

The V gene is TRBV5-8, the J gene TRBJ2-7, with 7 positions matching TRBD2. CDR1 and CDR2 (germline): SGHTS, YDEGEE. The CDR3 has 14 amino acids. The V segment lost 5 bases and the J segment 3 bases; nucleotides outside the gene matches: 8. The CDR3 spells CASSNGAGFYEQYF. The CDR3 bases are TGTGCCAGCAGTAACGGAGCGGGATTCTACGAGCAGTACTTC.

V and J are TRBV4-1 and TRBJ2-7; 8 nucleotides match TRBD1. Germline CDR1 is MGHRA and CDR2 is YSYEKL. With V trimmed by 3 bases and J by 5 bases, 9 bases remained unmatched. The CDR3 runs 15 residues. CDR3 region: CASSQYRGVFDEQYF. The DNA for the CDR3 is TGCGCCAGCAGCCAGTACAGGGGGGTCTTCGACGAGCAGTACTTC.

The chain combines TRBV11-2 with TRBJ1-1, with D perhaps TRBD1 (6 bases). The ends were cut back, 5 bases at V and 7 bases at J, with 17 bases in the middle. The CDR3 contains 14 residues. CDR1 is SGHAT and CDR2 is FQNNGV in the germline V gene. CDR3 amino acids: CASSGVGGAGEAFF. The CDR3 DNA follows: TGTGCCAGCAGCGGGGTTGGGGGCGCGGGTGAAGCTTTCTTT.

The gene calls are TRBV5-4 and TRBJ2-5; D tentatively reads TRBD1 or TRBD2 (5 bases each). Deletions cut 3 bases from V and 3 bases from J, with 18 bases between. This CDR3 region has 16 residues. The V gene's germline CDR1 is SGHNT and CDR2 YYREEE (reference sequence). The CDR3 sequence is CASSWQLRDGKETQYF. The CDR3 nucleotides read TGTGCCAGCAGCTGGCAGCTCCGGGACGGGAAAGAGACCCAGTACTTC.

This clone was recorded a few times. The chain is built from TRBV11-2 and TRBJ1-4, with 9 bases identical to TRBD1. After removal of 5 bases from V and 3 bases from J, the junction contained 16 bases not matched to a gene. The CDR3 length is 19 residues. CDR1 is SGHAT and CDR2 is FQNNGV in the germline V gene. In nucleotides, the CDR3 is TGTGCCAGCAGCACTCACAGGGGGCGCGGGCTTGGAGCTAATGAAAAACTGTTTTTT. Amino acid sequence: CASSTHRGRGLGANEKLFF. The entire variable domain, with the rest obtained from reference TRBV11-2 and TRBJ1-4, is as follows: EAGVAQSPRYKIIEKRQSVAFWCNPISGHATLYWYQQILGQGPKLLIQFQNNGVVDDSQLPKDRFSAERLKGVDSTLKIQPAKLEDSAVYLCASSTHRGRGLGANEKLFFGSGTQLSVL.

This rearrangement joins TRBV27 to TRBJ1-5, with D perhaps matching TRBD1 (6 bases). V dropped 0 bases and J dropped 6 bases, with 12 bases sitting between them. Germline CDR1 reads MNHEY; CDR2 reads SMNVEV (reference sequence). CDR3 length: 15 residues. CDR3 in amino acids: CASSLSSQGRQPQHF. CDR3 DNA: TGTGCCAGCAGTTTATCGTCACAGGGTCGTCAGCCCCAGCATTTT.

CDR3 bases: TGTGCCAGCAGTGGGTACCCTGGCAATCAGCCCCAGCATTTT. Amino acids: CASSGYPGNQPQHF. The rearrangement joins TRBV25-1 to TRBJ1-5; D is unresolved. Per the germline V gene, CDR1 is MGHDK and CDR2 is SYGVNS. This CDR3 is built from 14 residues. Trimming took 4 bases from V and 2 from J, leaving 9 bases between them.

The V and J genes are TRBV30 and TRBJ1-5; D is unclear. CDR1 and CDR2 from the germline V gene are GTSNPN and SVGIG (reference sequence). With 3 bases removed from V and 2 bases from J, the gap between germline ends came to 11 bases. CDR3 length: 14 residues. Here the CDR3 DNA reads TGTGCCTGGAGCCCCCAAGCTGGCAATCAGCCCCAGCATTTT. This encodes CAWSPQAGNQPQHF.

This sequence joins TRBV7-3 and TRBJ2-4; 8 bases agree with TRBD2. Germline V CDR1 and CDR2: SGHTA, FQGTGA. The V gene end was trimmed by 2 bases and the J gene end by 6 bases; junction bases not matched to a gene: 6. The CDR3 length is 15 residues. DNA of the CDR3: TGTGCCAGCAGCTTAGATAAGGGGACTAGAAACATTCAGTACTTC. This codes for CASSLDKGTRNIQYF.

The chain carries TRBV10-3 and TRBJ1-1; D is unresolved. The CDR3 runs 13 residues. V was pared by 4 bases and J by 0 bases, with 6 bases between. Per the germline V gene, CDR1 is ENHRY and CDR2 is SYGVKD. The CDR3 DNA reads as TGTGCCATCAGTGCACAGTTGAACACTGAAGCTTTCTTT. This codes for CAISAQLNTEAFF.

The chain employs TRBV12-5 and TRBJ2-3, with 11 bases that match TRBD2. The CDR3 consists of 16 residues. Trimming took 4 bases from V and 0 from J; bases not matched to a gene: 3. Germline-derived CDR1 and CDR2 are LGHNT and FRNRAP. The CDR3: CASGSGLAASTDTQYF. In nucleotides, the CDR3 is TGTGCTAGTGGTTCGGGACTAGCGGCTAGCACAGATACGCAGTATTTT.

In its sample, this clone was seen once. The CDR3 is CASSSRKGPLSYTF. CDR3 nucleotide sequence: TGTGCCAGCAGTTCTAGAAAGGGGCCCCTAAGCTACACCTTC. The chain employs TRBV28 and TRBJ1-2; D perhaps matches TRBD1 (5 bases). The CDR3 covers 14 residues. With 4 bases removed from V and 9 bases from J, the gap between germline ends came to 18 bases. Germline CDR1 is MDHEN and CDR2 is SYDVKM.

CDR3 DNA: TGTGCCAGCAGTAACGGACTAGCGGGGTTAAATGAGCAGTTCTTC. Protein sequence: CASSNGLAGLNEQFF. V gene TRBV6-5 combines with J gene TRBJ2-1, with 12 bases identical to TRBD2. The CDR3 runs 15 residues. V dropped 5 bases and J dropped 7; count of bases not matched to a gene: 6. Germline assignment: CDR1 MNHEY and CDR2 SVGAGI.

Remarks on this clone: Within the sample, other DNA sequences also encode this same CDR3. The chain recombines TRBV28 with TRBJ2-7; no firm D call. In germline, CDR1 is MDHEN, CDR2 SYDVKM. The CDR3 extends over 12 amino acids. Trimming took off 6 bases at V and 4 bases at J, with 10 bases between the two ends. The CDR3 loop is CASSSSLYEQYF. CDR3 nucleotides: TGTGCCAGCAGCTCATCCTTATACGAGCAGTACTTC.

In this sample, this clone turned up a few times. The CDR3 spells CTSSQSYYQPQHF. CDR3 coding DNA: TGCACCAGCAGCCAAAGTTATTATCAGCCCCAGCATTTT. The chain employs TRBV1 and TRBJ1-5. TRBV1 is tagged as a pseudogene. The CDR3 runs 13 residues.

The chain carries TRBV2 and TRBJ1-5, with D possibly being TRBD1 (6 bases). Between the trimmed V and J ends, which lost 10 bases and 0 bases, there was a span of 16 bases. Germline V gives CDR1 SNHLY, CDR2 FYNNEI. The CDR3 sequence is 15 residues long. CDR3 nucleotide sequence: TGTGCCACCCGAAGGGACAACTATAGCAATCAGCCCCAGCATTTT. The encoded protein is CATRRDNYSNQPQHF.

This rearrangement joins TRBV6-5 to TRBJ2-3; TRBD2 matches at 7 bases. After removal of 7 bases from V and 1 base from J, the junction contained 8 bases not matched to a gene. The CDR3 is 15 residues long. Germline loops: CDR1 MNHEY, CDR2 SVGAGI. The CDR3 here is CASTYQRGGTDTQYF. The CDR3 DNA reads TGTGCCAGCACCTATCAACGGGGGGGCACAGATACGCAGTATTTT.

The V gene is TRBV4-1, the J gene TRBJ2-6, with TRBD1 matching 8 bases. The germline V gene encodes CDR1 MGHRA and CDR2 YSYEKL. J gave up 1 base and V 4 bases, and 6 bases lay outside the gene matches. This CDR3 comprises 17 residues. DNA for the CDR3: TGCGCCAGCAGCCCGGGACAGGCCTTTTCTGGGGCCAACGTCCTGACTTTC. It encodes CASSPGQAFSGANVLTF.

The gene calls are TRBV2 and TRBJ2-7; no reliable D call. The V gene's germline CDR1 is SNHLY and CDR2 FYNNEI. The length of the CDR3 is 17 residues. The germline V and J ends were trimmed by 6 bases and 3 bases, with 24 bases remaining between them. CDR3 nucleotides: TGTGCCAGCAGCATAGACATCCCTATAAGCTTGGACTACGAGCAGTACTTC. Translated, it gives CASSIDIPISLDYEQYF.

As to this clone: Distinct nucleotide sequences in the sample also encode this CDR3. The rearrangement uses TRBV9 and TRBJ2-7; D is possibly TRBD1 or TRBD2 (5 bases each). Germline CDR1 and CDR2: SGDLS and YYNGEE. The CDR3 is 14 residues long. Trimming left V 4 bases short and J 0 bases short, with 11 bases between. CDR3 in DNA: TGTGCCAGCAGCCCCCTGGGGACCTCCTACGAGCAGTACTTC. Translation: CASSPLGTSYEQYF. Full variable domain (remainder filled in from reference TRBV9 and TRBJ2-7): DSGVTQTPKHLITATGQRVTLRCSPRSGDLSVYWYQQSLDQGLQFLIQYYNGEERAKGNILERFSAQQFPDLHSELNLSSLELGDSALYFCASSPLGTSYEQYFGPGTRLTVT.

The gene calls are TRBV9 and TRBJ2-3; 16 nucleotides agree with TRBD2. From germline, CDR1 is SGDLS and CDR2 YYNGEE. The V gene end was trimmed by 3 bases and the J gene end by 2 bases; junction bases not matched to a gene: 3. This CDR3 is 17 amino acids long. The CDR3 DNA is TGTGCCAGCAGCGCGGGGACTAGCGGGAGGGCCACAGATACGCAGTATTTT. Amino acid sequence: CASSAGTSGRATDTQYF.

This chain links TRBV11-2 with TRBJ2-7; D could derive from TRBD1 or TRBD2 (5 bases each). This CDR3 comprises 17 residues. The V and J ends lost 0 bases and 6 bases respectively, with 21 bases between them. CDR1 is SGHAT and CDR2 is FQNNGV in the germline V gene. For the CDR3, the DNA is TGTGCCAGCAGCTTAGAAGCAACCGGGACCCTACGGGTCGAGCAGTACTTC. Its protein is CASSLEATGTLRVEQYF.

V gene TRBV2 combines with J gene TRBJ2-5; D is unresolved. This CDR3 has 12 residues. CDR1 and CDR2 (germline): SNHLY, FYNNEI. V was pared by 9 bases and J by 5 bases, with 13 bases between. The CDR3 bases are TGTGCCAGTCGCTTTTCCGGGGAGACCCAGTACTTC. Encoded protein: CASRFSGETQYF.

The chain joins TRBV5-1 to TRBJ2-7; 14 nucleotides line up with TRBD2. Trimming removed 4 bases from V and 3 bases from J; junction bases left unmatched: 12. This CDR3 is built from 18 residues. The germline gives CDR1 SGHRS, CDR2 YFSETQ. CDR3 residues: CASSRGTSGSRQYYEQYF. CDR3 coding DNA: TGCGCCAGCAGCCGGGGGACTAGCGGGAGTAGACAATACTACGAGCAGTACTTC.

The V call is TRBV15, the J call TRBJ1-1, with D unclear. The germline V gene has CDR1 LNHNV and CDR2 YYDKDF (reference sequence). CDR3 length equals 14 residues. V was trimmed by 7 bases and J by 4 bases, leaving 16 bases between them. The CDR3 region is CATTTDPRVTEAFF. CDR3 nucleotide sequence: TGTGCCACCACTACGGACCCAAGGGTCACTGAAGCTTTCTTT. The full variable domain, completed using reference TRBV15 and TRBJ1-1, is DAMVIQNPRYQVTQFGKPVTLSCSQTLNHNVMYWYQQKSSQAPKLLFHYYDKDFNNEADTPDNFQSRRPNTSFCFLDIRSPGLGDTAMYLCATTTDPRVTEAFFGQGTRLTVV.

The rearrangement links TRBV4-1 to TRBJ1-5; maybe TRBD1 (5 bases). There are 15 residues in the CDR3. Germline CDR1 is MGHRA and CDR2 is YSYEKL. The V and J ends lost 4 bases and 5 bases respectively, with 15 bases between them. The CDR3 nucleotides read TGCGCCAGCAGCCCGACGGGGACGGGTGATCAGCCCCAGCATTTT. Translated, it gives CASSPTGTGDQPQHF.

As concerns this clone: The same CDR3 arises from other DNA sequences in this sample as well. The chain carries TRBV2 and TRBJ2-5; perhaps TRBD1 as D (6 bases). The length of the CDR3 is 13 residues. The V gene's germline CDR1 is SNHLY and CDR2 FYNNEI. V lost 6 bases and J lost 1, with 9 bases in between. For the CDR3, the DNA is TGTGCCAGCAGACGGGACACCCAAGAGACCCAGTACTTC. It is translated as CASRRDTQETQYF. The entire variable domain, with the rest obtained from reference TRBV2 and TRBJ2-5, is as follows: EPEVTQTPSHQVTQMGQEVILRCVPISNHLYFYWYRQILGQKVEFLVSFYNNEISEKSEIFDDQFSVERPDGSNFTLKIRSTKLEDSAMYFCASRRDTQETQYFGPGTRLLVL.

The CDR3 coding sequence is TGCGCCAGCAGCCTAGAGTCCGGGTCCTACGAGCAGTACTTC. The encoded protein is CASSLESGSYEQYF. The V and J genes are TRBV4-1 and TRBJ2-7; D gene uncertain. The CDR3 is 14 residues long. Trimming took 4 bases from V and 1 from J, leaving 11 bases between them. From germline, CDR1 is MGHRA and CDR2 YSYEKL.

J is TRBJ1-3 and V is TRBV6-4; 7 bases fit TRBD1. J lost 3 bases, V lost 2 bases, and 4 bases had no gene match. Germline CDR1 and CDR2: MRHNA and SNTAGT. This CDR3 has 15 amino acids. CDR3 bases: TGTGCCAGCAGTGACGCGGGACAGCTTGGAAACACCATATATTTT. Its translation: CASSDAGQLGNTIYF.

The rearrangement links TRBV7-2 to TRBJ2-5; perhaps TRBD1 as D (6 bases). Germline CDR1 SGHTA, CDR2 FQGNSA. The CDR3 spans 14 residues. With 3 bases removed from V and 4 bases from J, the gap between germline ends came to 12 bases. This CDR3 is CASSFQGSGETQYF. DNA for the CDR3: TGTGCCAGCAGCTTCCAGGGGTCGGGAGAGACCCAGTACTTC.

J is TRBJ1-2 and V is TRBV6-1; D gene uncertain. Germline V gene sequence: CDR1 MNHNS, CDR2 SASEGT. Trimming left V 3 bases short and J 4 bases short, with 18 bases between. This CDR3 region has 16 residues. The CDR3 region has the DNA TGTGCCAGCAGTGAGTCTACTAGGTCCAGATTCTATGGCTACACCTTC. This sequence encodes CASSESTRSRFYGYTF.